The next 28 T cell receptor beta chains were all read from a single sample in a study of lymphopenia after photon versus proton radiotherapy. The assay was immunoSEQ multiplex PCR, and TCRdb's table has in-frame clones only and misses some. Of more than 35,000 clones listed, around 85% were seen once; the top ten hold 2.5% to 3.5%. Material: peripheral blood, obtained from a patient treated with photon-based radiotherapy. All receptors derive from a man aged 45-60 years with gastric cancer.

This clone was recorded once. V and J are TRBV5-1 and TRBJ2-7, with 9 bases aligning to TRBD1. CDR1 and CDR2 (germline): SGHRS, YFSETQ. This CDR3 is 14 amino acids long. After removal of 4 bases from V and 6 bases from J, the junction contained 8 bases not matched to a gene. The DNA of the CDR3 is TGCGCCAGCAGCACCCTACAGGGGGCGTCCGAGCAGTACTTC. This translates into CASSTLQGASEQYF.

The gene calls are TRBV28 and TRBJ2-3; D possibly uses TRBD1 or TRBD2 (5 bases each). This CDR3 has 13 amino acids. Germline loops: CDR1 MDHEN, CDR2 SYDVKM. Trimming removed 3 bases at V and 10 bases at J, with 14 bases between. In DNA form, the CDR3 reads TGTGCCAGCAGTTTGTTCATTCGGGACGCGCAGTATTTT. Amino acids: CASSLFIRDAQYF.

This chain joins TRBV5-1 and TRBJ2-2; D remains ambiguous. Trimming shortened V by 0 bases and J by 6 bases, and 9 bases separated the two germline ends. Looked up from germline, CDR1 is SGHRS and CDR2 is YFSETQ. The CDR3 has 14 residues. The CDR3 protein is CASSLGAGPGELFF. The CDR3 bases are TGCGCCAGCAGCTTGGGGGCAGGTCCCGGGGAGCTGTTTTTT.

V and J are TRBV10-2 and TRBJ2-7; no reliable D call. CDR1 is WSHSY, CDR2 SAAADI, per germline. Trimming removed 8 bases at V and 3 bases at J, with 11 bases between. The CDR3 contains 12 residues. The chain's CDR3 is CASSAVGYEQYF. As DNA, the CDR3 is TGCGCCAGCTCCGCGGTGGGCTACGAGCAGTACTTC.

The CDR3 loop is CASSSHTPGRAASYEQYF. Here the CDR3 DNA reads TGTGCCAGCAGTTCCCATACTCCAGGGCGCGCGGCCTCCTACGAGCAGTACTTC. The V gene is TRBV28, the J gene TRBJ2-7, with D perhaps matching TRBD1 (5 bases). The V gene's germline CDR1 is MDHEN and CDR2 SYDVKM. The CDR3 contains 18 residues. V lost 4 bases and J lost 0, with 22 bases in between.

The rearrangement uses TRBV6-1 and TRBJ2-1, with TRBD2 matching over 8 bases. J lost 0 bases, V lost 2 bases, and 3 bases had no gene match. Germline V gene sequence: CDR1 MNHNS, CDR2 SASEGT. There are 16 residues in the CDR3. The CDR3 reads CASSEWSGSSYNEQFF. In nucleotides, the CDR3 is TGTGCCAGCAGTGAATGGAGCGGGAGCTCCTACAATGAGCAGTTCTTC.

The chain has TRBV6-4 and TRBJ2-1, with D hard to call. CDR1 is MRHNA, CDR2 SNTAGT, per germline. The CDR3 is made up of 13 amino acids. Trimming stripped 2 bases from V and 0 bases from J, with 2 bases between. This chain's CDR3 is CASSDGSYNEQFF. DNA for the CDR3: TGTGCCAGCAGTGACGGCTCCTACAATGAGCAGTTCTTC.

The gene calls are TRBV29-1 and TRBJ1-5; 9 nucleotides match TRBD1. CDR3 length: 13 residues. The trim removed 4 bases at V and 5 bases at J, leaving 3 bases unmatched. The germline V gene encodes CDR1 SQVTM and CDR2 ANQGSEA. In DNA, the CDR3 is TGCAGCGTTGGTTGGACAGGGGATCAGCCCCAGCATTTT. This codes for CSVGWTGDQPQHF.

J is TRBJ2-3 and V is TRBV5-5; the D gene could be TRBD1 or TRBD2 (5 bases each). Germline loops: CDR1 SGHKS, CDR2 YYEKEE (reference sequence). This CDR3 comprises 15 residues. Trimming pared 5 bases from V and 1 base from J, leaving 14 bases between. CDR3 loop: CASSRTGGGTDTQYF. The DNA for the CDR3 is TGTGCCAGCAGTCGTACTGGGGGAGGCACAGATACGCAGTATTTT.

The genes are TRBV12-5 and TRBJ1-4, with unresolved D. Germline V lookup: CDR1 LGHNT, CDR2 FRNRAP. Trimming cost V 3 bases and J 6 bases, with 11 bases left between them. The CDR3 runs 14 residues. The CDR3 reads CASGFDGGYEKLFF. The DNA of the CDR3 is TGTGCTAGTGGTTTCGACGGTGGGTATGAAAAACTGTTTTTT.

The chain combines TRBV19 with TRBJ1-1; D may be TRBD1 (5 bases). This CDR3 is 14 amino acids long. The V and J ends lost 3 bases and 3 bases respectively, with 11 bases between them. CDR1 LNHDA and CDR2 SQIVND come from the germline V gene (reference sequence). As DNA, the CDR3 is TGTGCCAGTAGTATTCTGGCAGGGTACACTGAAGCTTTCTTT. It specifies CASSILAGYTEAFF.

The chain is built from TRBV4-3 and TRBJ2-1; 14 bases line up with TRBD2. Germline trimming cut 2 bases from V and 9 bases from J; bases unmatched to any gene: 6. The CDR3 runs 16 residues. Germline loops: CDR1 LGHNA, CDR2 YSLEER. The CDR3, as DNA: TGCGCCAGCAGCCAAACCGGACTAGCGGGAGGAGTTGAGCAGTTCTTC. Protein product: CASSQTGLAGGVEQFF.

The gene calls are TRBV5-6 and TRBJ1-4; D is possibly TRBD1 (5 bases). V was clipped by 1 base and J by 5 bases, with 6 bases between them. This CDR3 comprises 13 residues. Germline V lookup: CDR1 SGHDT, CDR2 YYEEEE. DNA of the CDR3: TGTGCCAGCAGCTTGTACAGGAATGAAAAACTGTTTTTT. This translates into CASSLYRNEKLFF.

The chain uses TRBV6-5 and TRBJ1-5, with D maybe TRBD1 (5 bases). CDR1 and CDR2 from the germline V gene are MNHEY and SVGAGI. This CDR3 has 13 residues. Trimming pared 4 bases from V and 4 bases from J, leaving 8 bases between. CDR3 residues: CASSSGSNQPQHF. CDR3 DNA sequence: TGTGCCAGCAGTTCAGGGTCTAATCAGCCCCAGCATTTT.

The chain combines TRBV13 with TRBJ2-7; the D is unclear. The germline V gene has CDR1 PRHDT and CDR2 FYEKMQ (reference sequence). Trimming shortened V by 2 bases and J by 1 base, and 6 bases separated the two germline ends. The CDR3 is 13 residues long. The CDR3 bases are TGTGCCAGCAGCTTAAAAAAATCCTACGAGCAGTACTTC. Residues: CASSLKKSYEQYF.

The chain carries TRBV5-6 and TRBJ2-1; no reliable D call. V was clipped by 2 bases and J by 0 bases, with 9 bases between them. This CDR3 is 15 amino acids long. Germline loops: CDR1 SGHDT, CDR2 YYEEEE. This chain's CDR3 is CASSLGFSSYNEQFF. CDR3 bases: TGTGCCAGCAGCTTAGGGTTTAGCTCCTACAATGAGCAGTTCTTC.

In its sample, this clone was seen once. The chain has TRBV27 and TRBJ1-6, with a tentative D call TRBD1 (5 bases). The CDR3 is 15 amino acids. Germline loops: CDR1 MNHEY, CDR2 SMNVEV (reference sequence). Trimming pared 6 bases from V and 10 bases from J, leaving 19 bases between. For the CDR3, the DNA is TGTGCCAGCAGACGCTCGCGGGGGTCAGGCTCACCCCTCCACTTT. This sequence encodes CASRRSRGSGSPLHF.

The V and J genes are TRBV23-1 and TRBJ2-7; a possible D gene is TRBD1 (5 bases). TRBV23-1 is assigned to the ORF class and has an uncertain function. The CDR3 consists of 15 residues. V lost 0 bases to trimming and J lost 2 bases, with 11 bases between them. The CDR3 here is CASSQSGAGPYEQYF. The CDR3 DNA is TGCGCCAGCAGTCAATCTGGCGCAGGGCCCTACGAGCAGTACTTC.

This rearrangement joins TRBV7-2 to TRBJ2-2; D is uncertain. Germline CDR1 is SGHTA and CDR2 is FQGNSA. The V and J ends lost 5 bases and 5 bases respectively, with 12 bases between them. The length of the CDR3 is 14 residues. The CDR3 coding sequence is TGTGCCAGCAGCCTCCCTAGGAGTACCGGGGAGCTGTTTTTT. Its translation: CASSLPRSTGELFF.

The CDR3 here is CASSIGRGRALLYEQFF. CDR3 bases: TGTGCCAGTAGTATAGGGCGTGGGAGGGCCCTTTTATATGAGCAGTTCTTC. This rearrangement joins TRBV19 to TRBJ2-1; 7 bases align to TRBD2. With V trimmed by 1 base and J by 8 bases, 14 bases remained unmatched. CDR1 and CDR2 from the germline V gene are LNHDA and SQIVND (reference sequence). This CDR3 spans 17 amino acids.

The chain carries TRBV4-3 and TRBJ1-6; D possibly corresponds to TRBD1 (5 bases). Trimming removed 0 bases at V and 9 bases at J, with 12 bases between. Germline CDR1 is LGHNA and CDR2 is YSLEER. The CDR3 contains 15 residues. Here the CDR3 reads CASSQEGRGSSPLHF. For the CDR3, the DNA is TGCGCCAGCAGCCAAGAAGGAAGGGGAAGTTCACCCCTCCACTTT.

The CDR3 loop reads CASSYKLQGNTEAFF. CDR3 nucleotides: TGTGCCAGCAGTTATAAATTACAGGGAAACACTGAAGCTTTCTTT. The J gene is TRBJ1-1, the V gene TRBV6-5; TRBD1 is a possible D gene (6 bases). The V gene's germline CDR1 is MNHEY and CDR2 SVGAGI. V was trimmed by 3 bases and J by 2 bases, leaving 13 bases between them. The CDR3 extends over 15 amino acids.

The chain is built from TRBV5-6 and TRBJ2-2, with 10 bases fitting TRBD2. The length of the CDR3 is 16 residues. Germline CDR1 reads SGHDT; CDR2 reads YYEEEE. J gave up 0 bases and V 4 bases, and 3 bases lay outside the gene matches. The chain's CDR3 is CASSVLAGANTGELFF. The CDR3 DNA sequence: TGTGCCAGCAGCGTGCTAGCGGGGGCGAACACCGGGGAGCTGTTTTTT.

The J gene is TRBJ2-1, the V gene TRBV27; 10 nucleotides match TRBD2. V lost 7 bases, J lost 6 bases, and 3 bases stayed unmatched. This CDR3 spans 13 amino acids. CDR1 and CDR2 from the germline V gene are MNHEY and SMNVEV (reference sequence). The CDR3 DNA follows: TGTGCCAGCAAACCTAGCGGGAGCAATGAGCAGTTCTTC. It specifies CASKPSGSNEQFF.

In nucleotides, the CDR3 is TGTGCCAGCAGCTTAAACCGTTGGCCCACAGGGAGGACTGAAGCTTTCTTT. This translates into CASSLNRWPTGRTEAFF. This chain uses TRBV11-2 with TRBJ1-1, with D perhaps TRBD1 (6 bases). The CDR3 contains 17 residues. The ends were cut back, 2 bases at V and 5 bases at J, with 21 bases in the middle. Germline values: CDR1 SGHAT, CDR2 FQNNGV.

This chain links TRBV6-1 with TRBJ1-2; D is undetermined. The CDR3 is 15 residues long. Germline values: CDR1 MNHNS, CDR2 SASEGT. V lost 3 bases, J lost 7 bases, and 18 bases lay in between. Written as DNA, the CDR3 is TGTGCCAGCAGTGAGGCCGGGAGCGGGTATCCTGGCTACACCTTC. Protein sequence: CASSEAGSGYPGYTF.

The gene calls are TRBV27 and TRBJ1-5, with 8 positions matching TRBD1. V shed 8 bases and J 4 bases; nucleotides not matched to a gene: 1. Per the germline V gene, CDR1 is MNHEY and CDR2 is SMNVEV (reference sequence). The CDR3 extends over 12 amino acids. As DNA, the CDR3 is TGTGCCAGCCGACAGGGGAATCAGCCCCAGCATTTT. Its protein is CASRQGNQPQHF.

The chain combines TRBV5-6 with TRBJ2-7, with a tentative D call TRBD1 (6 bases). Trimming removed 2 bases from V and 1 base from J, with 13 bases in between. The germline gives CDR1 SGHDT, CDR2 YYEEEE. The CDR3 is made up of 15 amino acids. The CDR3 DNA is TGTGCCAGCAGCTTCAGGGGCAGAAGGTCCTACGAGCAGTACTTC. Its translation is CASSFRGRRSYEQYF.